The 5 T cell receptor beta chains presented below share a single source sample, sequenced in a study of cytotoxic CD8 clonotypes in ibrutinib-treated CLL. Profiled with immunoSEQ multiplex PCR; TCRdb holds only in-frame clones, not every one. Of roughly 160,000 clones listed, about four fifths are singletons. Sequences were derived from PBMCs, sampled after 24 months of ibrutinib treatment. These receptors originate from a human donor with chronic lymphocytic leukemia.

The rearrangement joins TRBV30 to TRBJ1-2, with D uncertain. The V end lost 0 bases, the J end lost 2 bases, and 10 bases lay between the germline ends. CDR1 is GTSNPN and CDR2 is SVGIG in the germline V gene (reference sequence). This CDR3 is 14 amino acids long. CDR3 nucleotides: TGTGCCTGGAGTGTCTTAGGCGGGAACTATGGCTACACCTTC. Protein product: CAWSVLGGNYGYTF.

This clone has a single count. The chain joins TRBV5-1 to TRBJ1-2; 7 nucleotides match TRBD1. The V gene end was trimmed by 6 bases and the J gene end by 6 bases; junction bases not matched to a gene: 11. Germline V lookup: CDR1 SGHRS, CDR2 YFSETQ. This CDR3 comprises 14 residues. The CDR3 DNA follows: TGCGCCAGCACCGTTAAAGACAGGGTTGATGGCTACACCTTC. Its translation: CASTVKDRVDGYTF.

The chain links TRBV30 to TRBJ2-3; D unclear. The CDR3 loop spans 13 amino acids. Trimming took 1 base from V and 0 from J, leaving 5 bases between them. The germline V gene has CDR1 GTSNPN and CDR2 SVGIG (reference sequence). DNA of the CDR3: TGTGCCTGGAGTGCAGGAAGCACAGATACGCAGTATTTT. Translating gives CAWSAGSTDTQYF. Full variable domain (remainder filled in from reference TRBV30 and TRBJ2-3): SQTIHQWPATLVQPVGSPLSLECTVEGTSNPNLYWYRQAAGRGLQLLFYSVGIGQISSEVPQNLSASRPQDRQFILSSKKLLLSDSGFYLCAWSAGSTDTQYFGPGTRLTVL.

This clone was observed a handful of times. The chain links TRBV6-6 to TRBJ1-2; TRBD1 aligns across 7 bases. Germline trimming cut 2 bases from V and 1 base from J; bases unmatched to any gene: 4. CDR1 MNHNY and CDR2 SVGAGI come from the germline V gene (reference sequence). CDR3 length equals 15 residues. The CDR3 protein is CASSYQGGINYGYTF. For the CDR3, the DNA is TGTGCCAGCAGTTACCAAGGGGGCATTAACTATGGCTACACCTTC.

The chain carries TRBV6-5 and TRBJ2-7, with D maybe TRBD2 (5 bases). The CDR3 length is 15 residues. V lost 6 bases to trimming and J lost 0 bases, with 15 bases between them. Germline assignment: CDR1 MNHEY and CDR2 SVGAGI. DNA for the CDR3: TGTGCCAGCAGCAAGAGACGGAGGAGCTCCTACGAGCAGTACTTC. It encodes CASSKRRRSSYEQYF.